What follows are 30 T cell receptor beta chains derived from one specimen sequenced in a study of T cell repertoires in cytomegalovirus infection. These receptors have no identified antigens. TCRdb re-derived calls from the reads in MiXCR, one entry per CDR3 protein. The table has fewer than 900,000 distinct CDR3 sequences, approximately 32% seen once. The source material was cultured CD8+ T cells from PBMCs, sampled from culture after CMV antigen stimulation. Source of these receptors: a human donor in good health (CMV status not recorded). Some clones in this sample may be carry-over from other donors' samples.

This clonotype came up a few times. The V and J genes are TRBV7-9 and TRBJ1-4; possibly TRBD1 for D (5 bases). CDR3 size: 14 residues. V lost 3 bases and J lost 8, with 13 bases in between. Germline V gene lookup returns CDR1 SEHNR and CDR2 FQNEAQ (reference sequence). The CDR3 sequence: CASSLPRVSEKLFF. In DNA, the CDR3 is TGTGCCAGCAGCTTGCCCAGGGTGTCCGAAAAACTGTTTTTT. Using reference TRBV7-9 and TRBJ1-4 for the parts outside the CDR3, the full variable domain is DTGVSQNPRHKITKRGQNVTFRCDPISEHNRLYWYRQTLGQGPEFLTYFQNEAQLEKSRLLSDRFSAERPKGSFSTLEIQRTEQGDSAMYLCASSLPRVSEKLFFGSGTQLSVL.

This clonotype has a handful of counts. The chain is built from TRBV6-1 and TRBJ2-7; D unresolved. There are 12 residues in the CDR3. CDR1 is MNHNS, CDR2 SASEGT, per germline. V was shortened by 2 bases and J by 6 bases, with 8 bases between the two germline ends. The CDR3 spells CASSEFSLEQYF. CDR3 coding DNA: TGTGCCAGCAGTGAATTCAGTCTCGAGCAGTACTTC.

This clonotype appeared a few times. This rearrangement joins TRBV14 to TRBJ2-1; 9 nucleotides match TRBD1. The CDR3 is 16 residues long. Looked up from germline, CDR1 is SGHDN and CDR2 is FVKESK. The V and J ends lost 3 bases and 3 bases, in that order; junction bases with no gene match: 6. In nucleotides, the CDR3 is TGTGCCAGCAGCCACCCCGGGACAGGGATCTACAATGAGCAGTTCTTC. Protein sequence: CASSHPGTGIYNEQFF. The complete variable domain, with remaining parts taken from reference TRBV14 and TRBJ2-1, reads EAGVTQFPSHSVIEKGQTVTLRCDPISGHDNLYWYRRVMGKEIKFLLHFVKESKQDESGMPNNRFLAERTGGTYSTLKVQPAELEDSGVYFCASSHPGTGIYNEQFFGPGTRLTVL.

The rearrangement links TRBV14 to TRBJ2-1; a possible D gene is TRBD2 (7 bases). The CDR3 sequence is 19 residues long. CDR1 is SGHDN and CDR2 is FVKESK in the germline V gene. The germline V and J ends were trimmed by 0 bases and 7 bases, with 25 bases remaining between them. CDR3 residues: CASSQDPDGGGPGGNEQFF. CDR3 sequence (DNA): TGTGCCAGCAGCCAAGACCCTGATGGCGGGGGCCCTGGGGGTAATGAGCAGTTCTTC.

This chain links TRBV4-2 with TRBJ1-1; no definite D call. There are 17 residues in the CDR3. Germline-derived CDR1 and CDR2 are LGHNA and YNFKEQ. Deletions cut 2 bases from V and 3 bases from J, with 19 bases between. The CDR3 is CASSQRSKARADTEAFF. CDR3 nucleotides: TGTGCCAGCAGCCAACGGTCGAAAGCCCGGGCGGACACTGAAGCTTTCTTT.

This chain joins TRBV14 and TRBJ2-1; D possibly corresponds to TRBD1 (5 bases). CDR3 size: 16 residues. V was clipped by 0 bases and J by 4 bases, with 13 bases between them. Germline V gene lookup returns CDR1 SGHDN and CDR2 FVKESK. CDR3 protein: CASSQEWVGAYNEQFF. The CDR3 nucleotides are TGTGCCAGCAGCCAAGAGTGGGTAGGGGCGTACAATGAGCAGTTCTTC. Looking up the rest from reference TRBV14 and TRBJ2-1 gives the full variable domain: EAGVTQFPSHSVIEKGQTVTLRCDPISGHDNLYWYRRVMGKEIKFLLHFVKESKQDESGMPNNRFLAERTGGTYSTLKVQPAELEDSGVYFCASSQEWVGAYNEQFFGPGTRLTVL.

V is TRBV7-6 and J is TRBJ1-4, with D maybe TRBD1 (6 bases). CDR1 and CDR2 (germline): SGHVS, FNYEAQ. CDR3 length equals 14 residues. The ends were cut back, 6 bases at V and 0 bases at J, with 8 bases in the middle. The CDR3 sequence: CASRDSATNEKLFF. CDR3 nucleotides: TGTGCCAGCAGGGACAGTGCAACTAATGAAAAACTGTTTTTT.

The chain carries TRBV6-1 and TRBJ2-5; TRBD1 matches 7 bases. The V and J ends lost 3 bases and 1 base, in that order; junction bases with no gene match: 5. Germline V gene data show CDR1 as MNHNS and CDR2 as SASEGT. This CDR3 region has 15 residues. In DNA, the CDR3 is TGTGCCAGCAGTGATAAGGGACAGTTCCAAGAGACCCAGTACTTC. Protein: CASSDKGQFQETQYF.

This rearrangement joins TRBV6-6 to TRBJ1-3; D not resolved. The V gene's germline CDR1 is MNHNY and CDR2 SVGAGI (reference sequence). The CDR3 runs 12 residues. V lost 6 bases and J 2 bases, leaving 5 bases between the germline ends. The DNA for the CDR3 is TGTGCCAGCAGCCGAACTGGAAACACCATATATTTT. It specifies CASSRTGNTIYF.

The gene calls are TRBV7-9 and TRBJ2-7; the match to TRBD2 covers 7 bases. V was pared by 2 bases and J by 6 bases, with 4 bases of the junction left unmatched. The CDR3 sequence is 13 residues long. CDR1 and CDR2 (germline): SEHNR, FQNEAQ (reference sequence). CDR3 protein: CASSLRLAFEQYF. The CDR3 DNA is TGTGCCAGCAGCTTAAGACTAGCATTCGAGCAGTACTTC.

CDR3 sequence reads: CASRRGVGQGVGEQFF. DNA for the CDR3: TGTGCCAGCAGAAGAGGTGTAGGACAGGGCGTCGGTGAGCAGTTCTTC. The rearrangement joins TRBV25-1 to TRBJ2-1; 8 bases are a match to TRBD1. The CDR3 is made up of 16 amino acids. Germline-derived CDR1 and CDR2 are MGHDK and SYGVNS. V lost 6 bases, J lost 9 bases, and 16 bases stayed unmatched.

This clonotype was counted a few times. The rearrangement joins TRBV7-2 to TRBJ1-2, with 11 bases aligning to TRBD1. The V gene's germline CDR1 is SGHTA and CDR2 FQGNSA. Trimming at V came to 5 bases and at J to 4 bases, leaving 12 bases not matched to a gene. The CDR3 extends over 17 amino acids. The CDR3 is CASSPRTGGAVGYGYTF. The CDR3 DNA is TGTGCCAGCAGCCCAAGGACAGGGGGCGCGGTAGGCTATGGCTACACCTTC.

This chain joins TRBV11-2 and TRBJ2-5; 7 bases map to TRBD1. In germline, CDR1 is SGHAT, CDR2 FQNNGV. This CDR3 spans 16 amino acids. Losses at the gene ends were 1 base for V and 5 bases for J; bases not matched to a gene: 10. The CDR3 spells CASSLAGYRGPETQYF. DNA of the CDR3: TGTGCCAGCAGCTTAGCCGGTTACAGGGGTCCGGAGACCCAGTACTTC. Using reference TRBV11-2 and TRBJ2-5 for the parts outside the CDR3, the full variable domain is EAGVAQSPRYKIIEKRQSVAFWCNPISGHATLYWYQQILGQGPKLLIQFQNNGVVDDSQLPKDRFSAERLKGVDSTLKIQPAKLEDSAVYLCASSLAGYRGPETQYFGPGTRLLVL.

The rearrangement links TRBV25-1 to TRBJ1-3; D might be TRBD1 (6 bases). This CDR3 has 15 residues. Germline CDR1 MGHDK, CDR2 SYGVNS. Trimming stripped 5 bases from V and 3 bases from J, with 14 bases between. CDR3 sequence: CASSQQGLDGNTIYF. The CDR3 DNA is TGTGCCAGCAGTCAACAGGGATTAGATGGAAACACCATATATTTT.

The chain links TRBV6-5 to TRBJ2-7; 9 positions match TRBD1. This CDR3 has 17 residues. The germline V gene has CDR1 MNHEY and CDR2 SVGAGI. The junction had 13 bases not matched to a gene; V was cut back by 2 bases and J by 5 bases. The CDR3 loop is CASSYPPPDRGQDEQYV. CDR3 nucleotide sequence: TGTGCCAGCAGTTACCCGCCTCCGGACAGGGGTCAGGACGAGCAGTACGTC.

This clonotype came up a few times. The chain is built from TRBV27 and TRBJ1-1; the D is unclear. Trimming left V 2 bases short and J 2 bases short, with 9 bases between. Germline V gene lookup returns CDR1 MNHEY and CDR2 SMNVEV (reference sequence). This CDR3 spans 14 amino acids. CDR3 in amino acids: CASSLQVYNTEAFF. CDR3 DNA: TGTGCCAGCAGTTTACAGGTTTATAACACTGAAGCTTTCTTT.

The chain employs TRBV7-8 and TRBJ2-7, with TRBD2 as a possible D gene (6 bases). V was shortened by 4 bases and J by 2 bases, with 12 bases between the two germline ends. This CDR3 has 14 amino acids. The germline gives CDR1 SGHVS, CDR2 FQNEAQ. In DNA form, the CDR3 reads TGTGCCAGCAGCTACTACGGGGGAACCTACGAGCAGTACTTC. It yields the protein CASSYYGGTYEQYF.

The rearrangement joins TRBV27 to TRBJ1-6; D may be TRBD1 (5 bases). The CDR3 is 14 residues long. CDR1 and CDR2 (germline): MNHEY, SMNVEV (reference sequence). V lost 3 bases, J lost 9 bases, and 12 bases lay in between. In DNA form, the CDR3 reads TGTGCCAGCAGTTTCCAGGGTGGTGTTTCACCCCTCCACTTT. This sequence encodes CASSFQGGVSPLHF.

In the case of this clonotype: A much more abundant neighbour one base away suggests this may be a read error. The chain couples TRBV7-4 to TRBJ2-1; D is undetermined. The length of the CDR3 is 14 residues. The germline gives CDR1 SGHVT, CDR2 SQSDAQ. DNA for the CDR3: TGTGCCAGCACTTGGGCCAGCTCCTACAATGGGCAGTTCTTC. This gives the protein CASTWASSYNGQFF. The variable domain in full, with the rest retrieved from reference TRBV7-4 and TRBJ2-1, is GAGVSQSPRYKVAKRGRDVALRCDSISGHVTLYWYRQTLGQGSEVLTYSQSDAQRDKSGRPSGRFSAERPERSVSTLKIQRTEQGDSAVYLCASTWASSYNGQFFGPGTRLTVL.

V gene TRBV4-1 combines with J gene TRBJ1-1; 8 bases map to TRBD1. CDR1 and CDR2 from the germline V gene are MGHRA and YSYEKL. The CDR3 extends over 14 amino acids. Germline trimming cut 0 bases from V and 3 bases from J; bases unmatched to any gene: 0. For the CDR3, the DNA is TGCGCCAGCAGCCAAGAGACAGGGGACACTGAAGCTTTCTTT. This sequence encodes CASSQETGDTEAFF.

The chain links TRBV4-1 to TRBJ1-2; D might be TRBD1 (6 bases). The CDR3 is 15 amino acids. V lost 0 bases and J 7 bases, leaving 15 bases between the germline ends. Germline CDR1 is MGHRA and CDR2 is YSYEKL. In DNA, the CDR3 is TGCGCCAGCAGCCAAGACTCTGACAGGTGGGGTGGCTACACCTTC. This sequence encodes CASSQDSDRWGGYTF.

V usage is TRBV10-3 and J usage is TRBJ2-3, with D perhaps TRBD1 or TRBD2 (6 bases each). CDR1 and CDR2 (germline): ENHRY, SYGVKD. The CDR3 length is 16 residues. Trimming took 2 bases from V and 3 from J, leaving 15 bases between them. The DNA of the CDR3 is TGTGCCATCAGTGAGCAGGACAGAGGAGGGACAGATACGCAGTATTTT. Translation gives CAISEQDRGGTDTQYF.

Only a few counts were recorded for this clonotype. This chain connects TRBV2 to TRBJ2-5, with D possibly TRBD2 on 6 matching bases. The germline V and J ends were trimmed by 8 bases and 9 bases, with 16 bases remaining between them. CDR1 is SNHLY, CDR2 FYNNEI, per germline. This CDR3 has 12 amino acids. This chain's CDR3 is CASLSEGRSQYF. CDR3 nucleotides: TGTGCCAGCCTCTCCGAGGGGAGGTCCCAGTACTTC.

The V gene is TRBV28, the J gene TRBJ1-2; D uncertain. CDR3 size: 15 residues. Per the germline V gene, CDR1 is MDHEN and CDR2 is SYDVKM. V shed 6 bases and J shed 0 bases, with 14 bases lying between them. CDR3 sequence (DNA): TGTGCCAGCAGCCACCGGACCGGCTCTAACTATGGCTACACCTTC. This translates into CASSHRTGSNYGYTF.

The chain couples TRBV7-9 to TRBJ1-1, with no clear D. This CDR3 has 15 amino acids. The germline CDR1 and CDR2 sequences are SEHNR and FQNEAQ (reference sequence). Trimming pared 6 bases from V and 5 bases from J, leaving 19 bases between. The CDR3, as DNA: TGTGCCAGCAGGCCCCCGAGACAAGCACGAACTGAAGCTTTCTTT. As protein: CASRPPRQARTEAFF.

Ten or more counts support this clonotype. The V call is TRBV7-8, the J call TRBJ2-5; D ambiguous. V lost 3 bases and J 5 bases, leaving 16 bases between the germline ends. The germline CDR1 and CDR2 sequences are SGHVS and FQNEAQ. The CDR3 covers 15 residues. In nucleotides, the CDR3 is TGTGCCAGCAGCTTGATCGGCCAAACCGGGGAGACCCAGTACTTC. This sequence encodes CASSLIGQTGETQYF. Supplemented by reference TRBV7-8 and TRBJ2-5, the full variable domain reads GAGVSQSPRYKVAKRGQDVALRCDPISGHVSLFWYQQALGQGPEFLTYFQNEAQLDKSGLPSDRFFAERPEGSVSTLKIQRTQQEDSAVYLCASSLIGQTGETQYFGPGTRLLVL.

This chain connects TRBV5-5 to TRBJ1-4, with TRBD1 matching 8 bases. The germline CDR1 and CDR2 sequences are SGHKS and YYEKEE (reference sequence). The CDR3 consists of 14 residues. V shed 3 bases, J shed 6 bases, and the junction held 4 bases outside the gene matches. The CDR3 region is CASSYGQGHEKLFF. CDR3 coding DNA: TGTGCCAGCAGCTACGGACAGGGACATGAAAAACTGTTTTTT.

This sequence joins TRBV27 and TRBJ1-2, with 7 bases aligning to TRBD1. V lost 4 bases, J lost 6 bases, and 8 bases stayed unmatched. Germline CDR1 MNHEY, CDR2 SMNVEV (reference sequence). This CDR3 comprises 14 residues. The CDR3 sequence: CASSSPVRGHGYTF. DNA for the CDR3: TGTGCCAGCAGTTCCCCGGTGAGGGGGCATGGCTACACCTTC.

The chain has TRBV3-1 and TRBJ2-7, with D unresolved. V lost 0 bases and J lost 2, with 5 bases in between. Germline V gives CDR1 LGHDT, CDR2 YNNKEL (reference sequence). The length of the CDR3 is 13 residues. The CDR3 bases are TGTGCCAGCAGCCAAGATCCTACCTACGAGCAGTACTTC. It encodes CASSQDPTYEQYF.

Details on this clonotype: One end of the junction fails to match germline, which may point to a read error. This chain links TRBV4-1 with TRBJ2-1; D gene ambiguous. Germline V gene sequence: CDR1 MGHRA, CDR2 YSYEKL. CDR3 length: 16 amino acids. The CDR3 loop is CASSQSRAETYNEQFF. The CDR3 DNA follows: TGTGCCAGCAGCCAGTCCCGTGCGGAGACATACAATGAGCAGTTCTTC.